This T cell receptor beta chain originates from a study of T cell responses to AZD1222 COVID-19 vaccine. Germline V gene lookup returns CDR1 SGHVS and CDR2 FQNEAQ. The germline V and J ends were trimmed by 2 bases and 3 bases, with 0 bases remaining between them. The CDR3 totals 11 residues. Only in-frame clones appear in the TCRdb table, and some are missing; sequencing was by immunoSEQ multiplex PCR. The sample includes roughly 180,000 clones, around 94% of them seen just once. This chain connects TRBV7-8 to TRBJ2-3, with D unresolved. Sequencing was performed on peripheral blood, taken on day 0 of AZD1222 vaccination. This sequence originates from an adult in good health. In nucleotides, the CDR3 is TGTGCCAGCAGCTTAACAGATACGCAGTATTTT. Translated, it gives CASSLTDTQYF.